This paragraph covers one T cell receptor (beta chain) sequence. Trimming took 4 bases from V and 4 from J; bases not matched to a gene: 2. This CDR3 contains 15 residues. Germline V gene data show CDR1 as MGHRA and CDR2 as YSYEKL. The data stem from a study of blood T cell repertoires in COVID-19. Across the whole study: The study drew acute and convalescent COVID-19 samples from the United States, Italy and Spain. From T cells, B-cell-depleted T cells, or PBMCs came the material, which was cDNA or gDNA.

In the authors' methods: Counts of nucleated cells, estimated from reference gene primer amplification, were obtained. Assay used: immunoSEQ multiplex PCR; TCRdb lists only in-frame clones, some missing. V, J and clone size are taken as reported in that table, and D and trimming were inferred from the DNA itself. Here the sample spans about 61,000 clones, approximately 86% being singletons. The sample was peripheral blood. The origin of this receptor is a woman older than 75 with active COVID-19. The rearrangement links TRBV4-1 to TRBJ2-1; 12 nucleotides align to TRBD2. For the CDR3, the DNA is TGCGCCAGCAGCCCTAGCGGGGGGGTATACAATGAGCAGTTCTTC. This codes for CASSPSGGVYNEQFF.